This T cell receptor beta chain was found in a study of control samples from healthy donors and cancer patients. This clone appeared a few times. Profiled with immunoSEQ multiplex PCR; TCRdb holds only in-frame clones, not every one. The table lists around 50,000 clones, around 86% of them singletons. This CDR3 region has 15 residues. Germline CDR1 and CDR2: KGHDR and SFDVKD. Germline trimming cut 2 bases from V and 5 bases from J; bases unmatched to any gene: 5. The sample taken for sequencing was PBMCs. The TCR was taken from a woman in her forties or fifties with lung cancer. The chain joins TRBV24-1 to TRBJ2-3; 8 bases are a match to TRBD2. CDR3 nucleotides: TGTGCCACCAGTGATTCCGGGGGGGCTAAAGATACGCAGTATTTT. It translates to CATSDSGGAKDTQYF.